This T cell receptor beta chain is drawn from a study of blood T cell repertoires in COVID-19. Study in general: Sites in the United States, Italy and Spain provided acute and convalescent COVID-19 samples.

As originally analysed: Quantification of nucleated cells was approximated via reference gene primer amplification. Sequenced by immunoSEQ multiplex PCR; TCRdb stores in-frame clones only, minus some. Clone size and V and J calls were adopted from that table, with D and trimming inferred from the DNA. The profile shows around 60,000 clones, roughly 80% of them singletons. Enrollment of patients from Seattle took place during active infection, with longitudinal follow-up. Looked up from germline, CDR1 is MDHEN and CDR2 is SYDVKM. CDR3 length: 14 residues. V lost 5 bases to trimming and J lost 4 bases; unmatched junction nucleotides: 7.

This sequence was found in a man aged 55 to 70 with COVID-19, enrolled during active disease. The V gene is TRBV28, the J gene TRBJ1-1, with TRBD1 matching over 7 bases. Input material: peripheral blood. CDR3 bases: TGTGCCAGCAGTCCCCCGGCAGGGGGCACTGAAGCTTTCTTT. Its protein is CASSPPAGGTEAFF. The full variable domain, with the rest looked up from reference TRBV28 and TRBJ1-1, is DVKVTQSSRYLVKRTGEKVFLECVQDMDHENMFWYRQDPGLGLRLIYFSYDVKMKEKGDIPEGYSVSREKKERFSLILESASTNQTSMYLCASSPPAGGTEAFFGQGTRLTVV.